Presented here are 18 T cell receptor beta chains from one specimen sequenced in a study of T cell responses to AZD1222 COVID-19 vaccine. Method: immunoSEQ multiplex PCR; TCRdb's copy keeps in-frame clones and lacks some. Counted here are about 98,000 clones, 70% to 90% occurring once; the ten biggest clones make up about 5%. Sample: peripheral blood, taken on day 0 of AZD1222 vaccination. The origin of the receptors is an adult in good health.

This clone was observed a few times. V gene TRBV6-6 combines with J gene TRBJ1-1, with 8 bases that match TRBD1. J gave up 7 bases and V 6 bases, and 4 bases lay outside the gene matches. CDR3 size: 12 residues. Germline CDR1 MNHNY, CDR2 SVGAGI (reference sequence). The CDR3 bases are TGTGCCAGCAGCCGGACAGGGTTTGAAGCTTTCTTT. Translating gives CASSRTGFEAFF.

The gene calls are TRBV3-1 (or the pseudogene TRBV3-2) and TRBJ2-1; 9 bases line up with TRBD1. V was pared by 3 bases and J by 4 bases, with 4 bases of the junction left unmatched. From germline, CDR1 is LGHDT and CDR2 YNNKEL (reference sequence). The CDR3 sequence is 15 residues long. The chain's CDR3 is CASSHKDRGYNEQFF. The CDR3 DNA reads as TGTGCCAGCAGCCATAAGGACAGGGGTTACAATGAGCAGTTCTTC.

The chain employs TRBV2 and TRBJ2-7; perhaps TRBD1 as D (5 bases). Germline V gene sequence: CDR1 SNHLY, CDR2 FYNNEI. Deletions cut 1 base from V and 2 bases from J, with 12 bases between. The CDR3 runs 15 residues. CDR3 bases: TGTGCCAGCAGTGAAGAGGGGCAAGGGGCCTACGAGCAGTACTTC. Translated, it gives CASSEEGQGAYEQYF. Full variable domain (outside the CDR3, taken from reference TRBV2 and TRBJ2-7): EPEVTQTPSHQVTQMGQEVILRCVPISNHLYFYWYRQILGQKVEFLVSFYNNEISEKSEIFDDQFSVERPDGSNFTLKIRSTKLEDSAMYFCASSEEGQGAYEQYFGPGTRLTVT.

The J gene is TRBJ2-5, the V gene TRBV2; D may be TRBD2 (5 bases). V was pared by 6 bases and J by 3 bases, with 14 bases between. The length of the CDR3 is 14 residues. Germline CDR1 and CDR2: SNHLY and FYNNEI. The CDR3 spells CASSPTASKETQYF. Written as DNA, the CDR3 is TGTGCCAGCAGCCCCACGGCTAGCAAAGAGACCCAGTACTTC.

This rearrangement joins TRBV15 to TRBJ1-5; D might be TRBD1 (5 bases). The CDR3 contains 18 residues. V lost 0 bases, J lost 4 bases, and 19 bases lay in between. Germline V gene sequence: CDR1 LNHNV, CDR2 YYDKDF (reference sequence). CDR3 bases: TGTGCCACCAGCAGAGAGGTTGGGCGCACAGGACCTAATCAGCCCCAGCATTTT. This translates into CATSREVGRTGPNQPQHF. The whole variable domain, filled in from reference TRBV15 and TRBJ1-5, reads DAMVIQNPRYQVTQFGKPVTLSCSQTLNHNVMYWYQQKSSQAPKLLFHYYDKDFNNEADTPDNFQSRRPNTSFCFLDIRSPGLGDTAMYLCATSREVGRTGPNQPQHFGDGTRLSIL.

The CDR3 sequence is CASSQRQASNTGELFF. CDR3 nucleotide sequence: TGTGCCAGCAGCCAAAGACAGGCTTCGAACACCGGGGAGCTGTTTTTT. The chain employs TRBV7-2 and TRBJ2-2; possible D gene TRBD1, 6 bases. The CDR3 consists of 16 residues. Between the trimmed V and J ends, which lost 5 bases and 0 bases, there was a span of 13 bases. Germline V CDR1 and CDR2: SGHTA, FQGNSA.

The V call is TRBV19, the J call TRBJ1-6; no definite D call. Germline V lookup: CDR1 LNHDA, CDR2 SQIVND (reference sequence). This CDR3 region has 13 residues. The V end lost 4 bases, the J end lost 7 bases, and 8 bases lay between the germline ends. CDR3 sequence (DNA): TGTGCCAGTAGTAGCCAGCGAAATTCACCCCTCCACTTT. As protein: CASSSQRNSPLHF.

This clone was detected only a few times. The CDR3 protein is CASSFKGVQYF. The CDR3 coding sequence is TGTGCCAGCAGTTTTAAAGGGGTGCAGTATTTT. The chain carries TRBV12-3 or TRBV12-4 and TRBJ2-3; D may be TRBD1 (5 bases). CDR3 length equals 11 residues. The V end lost 3 bases, the J end lost 11 bases, and 9 bases lay between the germline ends.

The chain has TRBV29-1 and TRBJ1-2; D is possibly TRBD1 (6 bases). Per the germline V gene, CDR1 is SQVTM and CDR2 is ANQGSEA. Deletions cut 2 bases from V and 6 bases from J, with 19 bases between. The CDR3 is made up of 15 amino acids. The CDR3 loop reads CSVERWTASRNGYTF. The DNA of the CDR3 is TGCAGCGTTGAAAGGTGGACAGCGTCTAGAAATGGCTACACCTTC.

This clone was observed a few times. CDR3 DNA sequence: TGTGCCAGCAGCCCTGGGCGTTTGAACACTGAAGCTTTCTTT. It specifies CASSPGRLNTEAFF. This chain uses TRBV27 with TRBJ1-1, with D unresolved. V dropped 6 bases and J dropped 0 bases, with 11 bases sitting between them. Germline CDR1 reads MNHEY; CDR2 reads SMNVEV (reference sequence). The CDR3 length is 14 residues.

This chain connects TRBV19 to TRBJ2-2; 7 bases align to TRBD2. The CDR3 consists of 15 residues. In germline, CDR1 is LNHDA, CDR2 SQIVND (reference sequence). V gave up 4 bases and J gave up 6 bases; unmatched junction bases: 8. CDR3 loop: CASSTGLPGSGELFF. DNA of the CDR3: TGTGCCAGTAGTACGGGACTACCGGGGTCCGGGGAGCTGTTTTTT.

The V gene is TRBV5-1, the J gene TRBJ2-1, with 14 bases lining up with TRBD2. V lost 1 base, J lost 1 base, and 10 bases stayed unmatched. The CDR3 covers 20 residues. The germline V gene has CDR1 SGHRS and CDR2 YFSETQ. In nucleotides, the CDR3 is TGCGCCAGCAGCTTGACAACGCGACTAGCGGGAGGGAGGTCCTACAATGAGCAGTTCTTC. Translated: CASSLTTRLAGGRSYNEQFF. Looking up the rest from reference TRBV5-1 and TRBJ2-1 gives the full variable domain: KAGVTQTPRYLIKTRGQQVTLSCSPISGHRSVSWYQQTPGQGLQFLFEYFSETQRNKGNFPGRFSGRQFSNSRSEMNVSTLELGDSALYLCASSLTTRLAGGRSYNEQFFGPGTRLTVL.

This clone showed up just a few times. The chain links TRBV7-3 to TRBJ2-1, with 9 bases lining up with TRBD2. With V trimmed by 2 bases and J by 4 bases, 15 bases remained unmatched. The CDR3 has 19 amino acids. The germline V gene encodes CDR1 SGHTA and CDR2 FQGTGA. This CDR3 reads CASSLAGTSSGGLYNEQFF. CDR3 bases: TGTGCCAGCAGCTTAGCCGGGACTAGCTCCGGGGGGCTATACAATGAGCAGTTCTTC.

This chain connects TRBV7-8 to TRBJ2-1; no firm D call. Germline CDR1 reads SGHVS; CDR2 reads FQNEAQ. V lost 1 base and J lost 6, with 4 bases in between. This CDR3 comprises 12 residues. The CDR3 coding sequence is TGTGCCAGCAGCTTAGTGGGCAATGAGCAGTTCTTC. Its translation is CASSLVGNEQFF.

The chain is built from TRBV19 and TRBJ2-1, with D possibly TRBD2 on 6 matching bases. This CDR3 contains 14 residues. V was shortened by 7 bases and J by 5 bases, with 15 bases between the two germline ends. In germline, CDR1 is LNHDA, CDR2 SQIVND (reference sequence). CDR3 sequence: CASNRGRENNEQFF. CDR3 nucleotide sequence: TGTGCCAGTAATCGAGGGCGGGAAAACAATGAGCAGTTCTTC.

The chain couples TRBV18 to TRBJ2-7, with TRBD1 identical over 9 bases. CDR1 KGHSH and CDR2 LQKENI come from the germline V gene. V dropped 3 bases and J dropped 6; count of bases not matched to a gene: 9. The CDR3 is 15 residues long. The DNA of the CDR3 is TGTGCCAGCTCACCTCCGACGGGACAGGGTGCCGAGCAGTACTTC. Protein product: CASSPPTGQGAEQYF.

The genes are TRBV19 and TRBJ2-3; no clear D. The CDR3 extends over 14 amino acids. V lost 1 base and J lost 2, with 7 bases in between. Germline V gene lookup returns CDR1 LNHDA and CDR2 SQIVND (reference sequence). Here the CDR3 reads CASSIGVATDTQYF. The CDR3 DNA follows: TGTGCCAGTAGTATAGGGGTCGCCACAGATACGCAGTATTTT.

The CDR3 reads CASSFKNTGELFF. As DNA, the CDR3 is TGCGCCAGCAGCTTTAAAAACACCGGGGAGCTGTTTTTT. This chain joins TRBV5-1 and TRBJ2-2; unclear D gene. CDR3 length: 13 amino acids. The germline V and J ends were trimmed by 2 bases and 2 bases, with 4 bases remaining between them. In germline, CDR1 is SGHRS, CDR2 YFSETQ.